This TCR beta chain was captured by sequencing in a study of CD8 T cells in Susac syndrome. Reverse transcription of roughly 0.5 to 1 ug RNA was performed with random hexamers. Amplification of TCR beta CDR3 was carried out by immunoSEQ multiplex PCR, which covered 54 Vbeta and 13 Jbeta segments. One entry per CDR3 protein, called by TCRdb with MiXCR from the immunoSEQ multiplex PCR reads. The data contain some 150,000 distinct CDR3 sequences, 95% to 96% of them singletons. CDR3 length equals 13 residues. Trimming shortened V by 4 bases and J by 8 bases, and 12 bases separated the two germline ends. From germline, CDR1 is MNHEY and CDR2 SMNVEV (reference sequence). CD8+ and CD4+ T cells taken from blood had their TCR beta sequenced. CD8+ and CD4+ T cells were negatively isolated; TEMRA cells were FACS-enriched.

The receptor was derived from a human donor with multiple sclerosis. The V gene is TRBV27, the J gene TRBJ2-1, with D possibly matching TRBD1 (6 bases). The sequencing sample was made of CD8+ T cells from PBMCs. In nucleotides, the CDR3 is TGTGCCAGCAGTTGGTCAGGGGCGGATGAGCAGTTCTTC. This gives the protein CASSWSGADEQFF.